One and the same sample provided the 26 T cell receptor beta chains below, sequenced in a study of shared clonotypes between healthy human individuals. Repertoires were generated with immunoSEQ multiplex PCR, while TCRdb's copy carries only in-frame clones and drops some. This table holds roughly 2.4 million clones, around 95% found once. The sample taken for sequencing was naive CD4+ T cells sorted from blood. Regarding subset: CD45RA+ positively selected. Every receptor here comes from a man younger than 30 in good health.

J is TRBJ1-5 and V is TRBV4-1; D not resolved. Trimming took off 2 bases at V and 7 bases at J, with 18 bases between the two ends. CDR1 is MGHRA and CDR2 is YSYEKL in the germline V gene. There are 16 residues in the CDR3. For the CDR3, the DNA is TGCGCCAGCAGCCAATTATTCGGGGTTCGTCCCCAGCCCCAGCATTTT. This sequence encodes CASSQLFGVRPQPQHF.

For this clone: Other DNA sequences in this sample translate to the same CDR3. The chain couples TRBV28 to TRBJ2-7; D unresolved. Germline values: CDR1 MDHEN, CDR2 SYDVKM. The CDR3 totals 11 residues. V was pared by 9 bases and J by 1 base, with 7 bases between. The chain's CDR3 is CASLNSYEQYF. The CDR3 coding sequence is TGTGCCAGTCTCAATTCCTACGAGCAGTACTTC.

The chain employs TRBV27 and TRBJ2-7; 7 bases map to TRBD1. CDR1 is MNHEY and CDR2 is SMNVEV in the germline V gene (reference sequence). The CDR3 contains 16 residues. Trimming took 5 bases from V and 6 from J; bases not matched to a gene: 16. Here the CDR3 reads CASSQKTTGTITEQYF. The CDR3, as DNA: TGTGCCAGCAGTCAGAAGACGACAGGGACAATCACCGAGCAGTACTTC.

The chain employs TRBV18 and TRBJ2-7; no definite D call. Trimming took off 4 bases at V and 6 bases at J, with 16 bases between the two ends. The V gene's germline CDR1 is KGHSH and CDR2 LQKENI. The CDR3 runs 14 residues. The CDR3 DNA sequence: TGTGCCAGCTCACGGACCGCCTCTTCGAGCGAGCAGTACTTC. It codes for CASSRTASSSEQYF.

As for this clone: The same CDR3 can be traced to other DNA sequences in this sample. This chain joins TRBV11-2 and TRBJ2-7; the D is unclear. Trimming removed 5 bases at V and 2 bases at J, with 16 bases between. The germline V gene encodes CDR1 SGHAT and CDR2 FQNNGV. The CDR3 is 15 residues long. CDR3 residues: CASSLTRGIPYEQYF. The CDR3 DNA sequence: TGTGCCAGCAGCCTGACCCGTGGGATTCCCTACGAGCAGTACTTC.

Concerning this clone: This sample also contains other DNA sequences that code for the same CDR3. V gene TRBV5-1 combines with J gene TRBJ1-4; D is undetermined. Germline loops: CDR1 SGHRS, CDR2 YFSETQ. The germline V and J ends were trimmed by 0 bases and 8 bases, with 11 bases remaining between them. This CDR3 has 14 residues. In DNA form, the CDR3 reads TGCGCCAGCAGCTTGGTCGGGATTGGGGAAAAACTGTTTTTT. This encodes CASSLVGIGEKLFF.

The V and J genes are TRBV19 and TRBJ1-5; D possibly corresponds to TRBD1 (5 bases). Trimming removed 9 bases at V and 2 bases at J, with 20 bases between. The germline CDR1 and CDR2 sequences are LNHDA and SQIVND (reference sequence). This CDR3 spans 16 amino acids. The CDR3 nucleotides are TGTGCCAGCACCCTTACGGGGGTTACGGGCAATCAGCCCCAGCATTTT. It translates to CASTLTGVTGNQPQHF. The entire variable domain, with the rest obtained from reference TRBV19 and TRBJ1-5, is as follows: DGGITQSPKYLFRKEGQNVTLSCEQNLNHDAMYWYRQDPGQGLRLIYYSQIVNDFQKGDIAEGYSVSREKKESFPLTVTSAQKNPTAFYLCASTLTGVTGNQPQHFGDGTRLSIL.

The rearrangement joins TRBV19 to TRBJ2-3; weak D call: TRBD2 (5 bases). The V end was cut by 5 bases, the J end by 3 bases, with 12 bases between. CDR1 and CDR2 (germline): LNHDA, SQIVND (reference sequence). The CDR3 totals 14 residues. The CDR3 coding sequence is TGTGCCAGTAGTGTGCAAGCGGCGACAGATACGCAGTATTTT. This sequence encodes CASSVQAATDTQYF.

This sequence joins TRBV4-2 and TRBJ2-7; D uncertain. Trimming took off 0 bases at V and 7 bases at J, with 10 bases between the two ends. Germline V gene lookup returns CDR1 LGHNA and CDR2 YNFKEQ. This CDR3 contains 13 residues. CDR3 sequence reads: CASSQESFLEQYF. For the CDR3, the DNA is TGTGCCAGCAGCCAAGAGTCCTTTTTAGAGCAGTACTTC.

The DNA for the CDR3 is TGTGCCAGCAGGCCGGGGGGGGCGAACACTGAAGCTTTCTTT. Protein sequence: CASRPGGANTEAFF. The chain has TRBV6-6 and TRBJ1-1; weak D call: TRBD1 (6 bases). The V end lost 6 bases, the J end lost 1 base, and 12 bases lay between the germline ends. The germline V gene has CDR1 MNHNY and CDR2 SVGAGI (reference sequence). The CDR3 sequence is 14 residues long.

The chain recombines TRBV19 with TRBJ2-2, with 12 bases fitting TRBD1. This CDR3 contains 15 residues. Germline CDR1 is LNHDA and CDR2 is SQIVND (reference sequence). V lost 7 bases, J lost 7 bases, and 7 bases stayed unmatched. The CDR3 here is CASNRDRGQVGELFF. As DNA, the CDR3 is TGTGCCAGTAACCGGGACAGGGGGCAGGTCGGGGAGCTGTTTTTT.

The gene calls are TRBV7-9 and TRBJ1-6; D is unclear. This CDR3 contains 12 residues. The germline V gene has CDR1 SEHNR and CDR2 FQNEAQ (reference sequence). Deletions cut 5 bases from V and 9 bases from J, with 8 bases between. The CDR3 nucleotides read TGTGCCAGCAGCCGACCTAGTTCACCCCTCCACTTT. Translated, it gives CASSRPSSPLHF.

Comments on this clone: This sample includes further DNA sequences coding for the same CDR3. This chain links TRBV7-2 with TRBJ1-1; D uncertain. The germline V gene has CDR1 SGHTA and CDR2 FQGNSA. V lost 1 base and J lost 0, with 6 bases in between. This CDR3 comprises 14 residues. CDR3 amino acids: CASSLGRVNTEAFF. CDR3 nucleotides: TGTGCCAGCAGCTTAGGAAGGGTGAACACTGAAGCTTTCTTT.

This chain uses TRBV2 with TRBJ1-4; TRBD1 matches at 12 bases. CDR1 is SNHLY and CDR2 is FYNNEI in the germline V gene. CDR3 length: 15 residues. With V trimmed by 2 bases and J by 8 bases, 3 bases remained unmatched. CDR3 in amino acids: CASSERDRGREKLFF. CDR3 in DNA: TGTGCCAGCAGTGAAAGGGACAGGGGGCGGGAAAAACTGTTTTTT.

The rearrangement uses TRBV5-1 and TRBJ2-5, with a possible D match to TRBD2 (6 bases). Trimming cost V 3 bases and J 4 bases, with 10 bases left between them. The CDR3 is made up of 13 amino acids. Germline V gene sequence: CDR1 SGHRS, CDR2 YFSETQ. The CDR3 nucleotides read TGCGCCAGCAGCTCGGGAGACGGAGAGACCCAGTACTTC. Amino acid sequence: CASSSGDGETQYF.

V usage is TRBV6-5 and J usage is TRBJ2-2; D gene uncertain. This CDR3 region has 14 residues. Trimming took off 7 bases at V and 1 base at J, with 10 bases between the two ends. The germline V gene encodes CDR1 MNHEY and CDR2 SVGAGI. CDR3 amino acids: CASTERLNTGELFF. CDR3 nucleotide sequence: TGTGCCAGCACCGAGAGGCTGAACACCGGGGAGCTGTTTTTT.

The rearrangement links TRBV6-6 to TRBJ2-7; TRBD1 or TRBD2 may be the D gene (5 bases each). The CDR3 totals 16 residues. Trimming removed 2 bases at V and 5 bases at J, with 19 bases between. Germline V lookup: CDR1 MNHNY, CDR2 SVGAGI (reference sequence). CDR3 DNA: TGTGCCAGCAGTTACCCCCCCCCGGGGCCCGGGGACGAGCAGTACTTC. Encoded protein: CASSYPPPGPGDEQYF.

This clone was counted between two and nine times. The same CDR3 is also encoded by other DNA sequences in this sample. The genes are TRBV9 and TRBJ1-2; no firm D call. Germline CDR1 and CDR2: SGDLS and YYNGEE. The CDR3 length is 13 residues. The V end lost 0 bases, the J end lost 1 base, and 4 bases lay between the germline ends. The CDR3 region is CASSVDSNYGYTF. The CDR3 DNA reads as TGTGCCAGCAGCGTAGACAGTAACTATGGCTACACCTTC.

The chain has TRBV6-6 and TRBJ1-2; the D gene is possibly TRBD1 (6 bases). V lost 5 bases to trimming and J lost 3 bases, with 10 bases between them. Germline V gives CDR1 MNHNY, CDR2 SVGAGI (reference sequence). The CDR3 runs 13 residues. The CDR3: CASSTGQDYGYTF. CDR3 nucleotides: TGTGCCAGCAGTACGGGACAAGACTATGGCTACACCTTC.

The chain carries TRBV19 and TRBJ2-1; 10 bases agree with TRBD2. Per the germline V gene, CDR1 is LNHDA and CDR2 is SQIVND (reference sequence). The trim removed 7 bases at V and 5 bases at J, leaving 11 bases unmatched. CDR3 size: 16 residues. The CDR3 spells CASTQRTSGANNEQFF. Written as DNA, the CDR3 is TGTGCCAGTACGCAAAGGACTAGCGGAGCTAACAATGAGCAGTTCTTC.

J is TRBJ1-1 and V is TRBV7-8, with a tentative D call TRBD1 (5 bases). Trimming took off 2 bases at V and 4 bases at J, with 17 bases between the two ends. Per germline, CDR1 SGHVS and CDR2 FQNEAQ. The CDR3 has 16 residues. The CDR3 nucleotides read TGTGCCAGCAGCTTAAGAGGGTTTAGGACACCCACTGAAGCTTTCTTT. Its protein product is CASSLRGFRTPTEAFF. Filled out from reference TRBV7-8 and TRBJ1-1, the complete variable domain reads GAGVSQSPRYKVAKRGQDVALRCDPISGHVSLFWYQQALGQGPEFLTYFQNEAQLDKSGLPSDRFFAERPEGSVSTLKIQRTQQEDSAVYLCASSLRGFRTPTEAFFGQGTRLTVV.

The V gene is TRBV18, the J gene TRBJ1-6, with 7 bases aligning to TRBD1. CDR1 is KGHSH and CDR2 is LQKENI in the germline V gene. The CDR3 contains 13 residues. Unmatched junction bases numbered 5, after V lost 8 bases and J lost 7 bases. CDR3 region: CASQGGRNSPLHF. The CDR3 DNA reads as TGTGCCAGCCAGGGGGGACGGAATTCACCCCTCCACTTT.

DNA of the CDR3: TGCGCCAGCAGTTACTTGTCTCTACAGGTCTCTGGAAACACCATATATTTT. Its translation: CASSYLSLQVSGNTIYF. The V call is TRBV4-1, the J call TRBJ1-3, with D possibly TRBD1 on 5 matching bases. The CDR3 covers 17 residues. With 6 bases removed from V and 0 bases from J, the gap between germline ends came to 18 bases. Germline V CDR1 and CDR2: MGHRA, YSYEKL.

This chain joins TRBV10-3 and TRBJ1-1, with 7 bases lining up with TRBD1. The CDR3 runs 15 residues. Trimming removed 2 bases from V and 2 bases from J; junction bases left unmatched: 5. The germline V gene encodes CDR1 ENHRY and CDR2 SYGVKD. CDR3 bases: TGTGCCATCAGTGAGCAGGGGGGAGGTAACACTGAAGCTTTCTTT. Its protein is CAISEQGGGNTEAFF.

The V call is TRBV11-2, the J call TRBJ1-3; D perhaps matches TRBD1 (5 bases). The CDR3 spans 16 residues. V dropped 1 base and J dropped 0 bases, with 10 bases sitting between them. Germline V gene lookup returns CDR1 SGHAT and CDR2 FQNNGV. CDR3 nucleotides: TGTGCCAGCAGCTTAGTCAGGGCAAACTCTGGAAACACCATATATTTT. As protein: CASSLVRANSGNTIYF.

This chain uses TRBV18 with TRBJ1-1, with D unclear. Germline CDR1 reads KGHSH; CDR2 reads LQKENI. V was trimmed by 2 bases and J by 10 bases, leaving 20 bases between them. The CDR3 spans 15 residues. CDR3 sequence reads: CASSPFRAPLEGAFF. Written as DNA, the CDR3 is TGTGCCAGCTCACCATTCCGGGCCCCCTTAGAGGGAGCTTTCTTT.